This TCR beta chain was captured in a study of blood T cell repertoires in COVID-19 (dated by TCRdb to 2018 to 2021). Turning to the overall study: Samples covering the acute and convalescent phases of COVID-19 were provided by collaborators in the United States, Italy and Spain. Sample metadata almost always included a de-identified subject ID, COVID-19 status, age in years and sex. Samples were obtained from the ongoing ImmuneRACE study (first 160 participants) and from over 1,000 subjects provided by 6 global collaborators. The material from the prospective study consisted of cDNA or gDNA derived from T cells, B-cell-depleted T cells, or PBMCs. The repertoires were released in a freely available public database intended as a resource for research on the immune response to SARS-CoV-2. HLA class I and class II types, where available, came from metadata supplied by the sample provider rather than from assay-based typing. Subjects who had been exposed to COVID-19, were actively infected with it, or had recovered from it provided the deeply sampled blood TCRbeta repertoires that made up the dataset.

Study-wide conclusions, independent of this receptor: The amount of clinical and demographic metadata varied by source and participant and was provided uncurated.

The immunoSEQ Assay, a bias-controlled multiplex PCR, was used to amplify TCRbeta CDR3 regions from genomic DNA. Regarding the original processing steps: Within the assay, amplification of reference gene primers was used to estimate how many nucleated cells each sample contained. Sequence reads were collapsed and filtered to measure the absolute abundance of every unique TCRbeta CDR3 rearrangement. For each sample, productive Simpson clonality was calculated by taking the square root of Simpson's diversity index across productive rearrangements. Here the immuneACCESS table is served through TCRdb, limited to in-frame sequences with V and J called. Missing clones are a known gap in these copies; in checked studies unresolved V genes cover under half, and the rest lacks a known reason. V, J and clone size derive from that table, while D and trimming were established from the DNA sequence. A total of approximately 300,000 clones appear in this sample, about 85% of them only once. The biggest ten clones account for about 2.2% of the sample.

Samples from volunteer blood donors who had recovered from COVID-19 were contributed by a second Seattle source. Each collaborating institution followed its own protocols to collect whole blood in K2EDTA tubes. Collaborator samples were shipped for TCRbeta analysis as frozen whole blood, isolated PBMCs, or DNA extracted from either sample type. Concerning this clone: Which antigen it targets is not known. No base quality information exists; no much larger clone differs at one position.

Counted from cysteine to phenylalanine, this CDR3 has 12 amino acids. Kept here is only the CDR3 DNA, which spans 36 bases and is read in frame from base 1. Trimming removed 6 bases from V and 11 bases from J, leaving 13 bases between the germline ends. Looking up the germline V gene yields CDR1 MNHEY and CDR2 SVGAGI. Here the chain combines TRBV6-5 and TRBJ1-4; the D gene cannot be resolved reliably. This clonotype originated in a woman in her forties or fifties who had recovered from COVID-19. Sequenced material: peripheral blood. The CDR3 sequence is CASRAGLGKLFF. DNA sequence: TGTGCCAGCAGGGCGGGATTAGGGAAACTGTTTTTT.